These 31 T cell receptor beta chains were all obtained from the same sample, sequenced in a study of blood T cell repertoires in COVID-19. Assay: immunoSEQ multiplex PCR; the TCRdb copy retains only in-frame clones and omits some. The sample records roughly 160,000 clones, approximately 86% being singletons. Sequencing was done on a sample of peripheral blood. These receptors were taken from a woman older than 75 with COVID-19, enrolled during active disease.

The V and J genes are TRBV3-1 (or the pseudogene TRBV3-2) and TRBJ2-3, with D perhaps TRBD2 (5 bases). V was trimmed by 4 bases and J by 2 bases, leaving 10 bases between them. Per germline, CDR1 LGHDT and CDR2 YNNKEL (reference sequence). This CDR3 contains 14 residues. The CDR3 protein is CASSRELDTDTQYF. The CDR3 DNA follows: TGTGCCAGCAGCCGGGAGCTCGACACAGATACGCAGTATTTT.

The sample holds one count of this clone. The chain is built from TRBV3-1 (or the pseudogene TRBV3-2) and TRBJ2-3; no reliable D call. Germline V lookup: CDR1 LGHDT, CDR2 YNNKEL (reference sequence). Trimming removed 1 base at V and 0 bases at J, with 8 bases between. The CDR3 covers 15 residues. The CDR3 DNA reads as TGTGCCAGCAGCCAAGCAGGTTTTAGCACAGATACGCAGTATTTT. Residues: CASSQAGFSTDTQYF.

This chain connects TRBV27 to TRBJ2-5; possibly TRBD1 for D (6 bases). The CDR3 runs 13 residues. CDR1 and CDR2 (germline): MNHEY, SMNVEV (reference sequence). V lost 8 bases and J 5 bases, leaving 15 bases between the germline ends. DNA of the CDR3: TGTGCCAGCCGTAGGGGGAACTGGGAGACCCAGTACTTC. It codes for CASRRGNWETQYF.

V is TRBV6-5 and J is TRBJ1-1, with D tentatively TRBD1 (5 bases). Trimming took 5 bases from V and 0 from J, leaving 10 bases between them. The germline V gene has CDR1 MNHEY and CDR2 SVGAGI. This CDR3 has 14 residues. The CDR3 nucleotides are TGTGCCAGCAGTCGCAGGGTAATGAACACTGAAGCTTTCTTT. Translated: CASSRRVMNTEAFF.

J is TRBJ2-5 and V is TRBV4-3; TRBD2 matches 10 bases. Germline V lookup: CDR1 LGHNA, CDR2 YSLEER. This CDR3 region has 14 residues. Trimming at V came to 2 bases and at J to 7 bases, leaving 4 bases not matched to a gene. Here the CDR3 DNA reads TGCGCCAGCAGCCAACTAGCGGGAGAGGGGACCCAGTACTTC. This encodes CASSQLAGEGTQYF.

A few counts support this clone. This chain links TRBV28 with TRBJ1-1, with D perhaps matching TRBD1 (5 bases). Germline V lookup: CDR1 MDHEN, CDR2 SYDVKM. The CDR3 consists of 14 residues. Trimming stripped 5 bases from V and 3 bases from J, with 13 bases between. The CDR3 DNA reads TGTGCCAGCAGTACTCAGGGTTTAGACACTGAAGCTTTCTTT. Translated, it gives CASSTQGLDTEAFF.

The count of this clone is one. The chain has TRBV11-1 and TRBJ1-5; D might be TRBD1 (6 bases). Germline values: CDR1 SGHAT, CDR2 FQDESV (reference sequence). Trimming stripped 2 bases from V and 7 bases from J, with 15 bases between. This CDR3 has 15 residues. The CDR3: CASSLSGGNGQPQHF. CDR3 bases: TGTGCCAGCAGCTTATCTGGGGGCAACGGGCAGCCCCAGCATTTT.

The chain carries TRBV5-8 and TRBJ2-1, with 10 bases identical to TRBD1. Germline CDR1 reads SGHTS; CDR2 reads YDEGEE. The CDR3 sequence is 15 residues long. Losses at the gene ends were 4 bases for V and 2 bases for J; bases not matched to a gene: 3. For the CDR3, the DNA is TGTGCCAGCAGCCTAGGGACAGGGGCCTACAATGAGCAGTTCTTC. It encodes CASSLGTGAYNEQFF.

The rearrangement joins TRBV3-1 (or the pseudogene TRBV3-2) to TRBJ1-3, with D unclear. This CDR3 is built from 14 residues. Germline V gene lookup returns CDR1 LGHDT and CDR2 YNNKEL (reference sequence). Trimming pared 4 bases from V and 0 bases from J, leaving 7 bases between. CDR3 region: CASSRLRSGNTIYF. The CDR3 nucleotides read TGTGCCAGCAGCCGACTCCGCTCTGGAAACACCATATATTTT.

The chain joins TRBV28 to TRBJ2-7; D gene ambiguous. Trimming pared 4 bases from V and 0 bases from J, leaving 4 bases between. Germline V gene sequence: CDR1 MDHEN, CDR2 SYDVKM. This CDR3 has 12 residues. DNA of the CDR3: TGTGCCAGCAGTTCCCACTCCTACGAGCAGTACTTC. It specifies CASSSHSYEQYF.

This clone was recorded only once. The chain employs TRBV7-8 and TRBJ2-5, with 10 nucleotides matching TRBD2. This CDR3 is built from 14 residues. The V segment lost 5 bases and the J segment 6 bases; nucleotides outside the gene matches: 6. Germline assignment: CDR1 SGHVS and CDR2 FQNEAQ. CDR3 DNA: TGTGCCAGCAGCCCGGGACTAGCGTTAAAGACCCAGTACTTC. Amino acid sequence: CASSPGLALKTQYF. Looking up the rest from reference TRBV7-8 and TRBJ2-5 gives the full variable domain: GAGVSQSPRYKVAKRGQDVALRCDPISGHVSLFWYQQALGQGPEFLTYFQNEAQLDKSGLPSDRFFAERPEGSVSTLKIQRTQQEDSAVYLCASSPGLALKTQYFGPGTRLLVL.

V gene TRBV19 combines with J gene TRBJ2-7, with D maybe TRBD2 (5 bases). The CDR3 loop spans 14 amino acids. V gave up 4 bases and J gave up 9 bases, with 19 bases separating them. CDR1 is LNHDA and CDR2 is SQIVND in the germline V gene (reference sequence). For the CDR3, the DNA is TGTGCCAGTAGTACGGCCACCGGGGTCGGCGGGCAGTACTTC. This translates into CASSTATGVGGQYF.

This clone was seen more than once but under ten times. CDR3: CASSRDRNTEAFF. The CDR3 DNA reads as TGTGCCAGCAGCCGGGACAGAAACACTGAAGCTTTCTTT. The chain links TRBV2 to TRBJ1-1; 7 bases map to TRBD1. The CDR3 runs 13 residues. The V gene's germline CDR1 is SNHLY and CDR2 FYNNEI. The ends lost 6 bases at V and 2 bases at J; junction bases unmatched: 3.

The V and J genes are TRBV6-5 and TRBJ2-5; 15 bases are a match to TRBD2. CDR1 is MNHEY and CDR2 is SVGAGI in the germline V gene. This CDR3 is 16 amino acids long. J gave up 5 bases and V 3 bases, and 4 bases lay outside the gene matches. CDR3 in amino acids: CASSYTGTSGRETQYF. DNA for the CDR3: TGTGCCAGCAGTTATACAGGGACTAGCGGGAGGGAGACCCAGTACTTC.

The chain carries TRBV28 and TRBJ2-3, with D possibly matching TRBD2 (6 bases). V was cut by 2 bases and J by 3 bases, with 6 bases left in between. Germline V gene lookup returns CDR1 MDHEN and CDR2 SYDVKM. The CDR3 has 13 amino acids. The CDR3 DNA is TGTGCCAGCAGTTTAGCGGGAACAGATACGCAGTATTTT. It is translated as CASSLAGTDTQYF.

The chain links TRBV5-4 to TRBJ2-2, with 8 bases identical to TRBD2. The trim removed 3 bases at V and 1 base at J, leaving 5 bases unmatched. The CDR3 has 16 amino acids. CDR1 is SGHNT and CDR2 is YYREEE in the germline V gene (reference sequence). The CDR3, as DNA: TGTGCCAGCAGCTGGGAGGCGGGAGGGAACACCGGGGAGCTGTTTTTT. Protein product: CASSWEAGGNTGELFF. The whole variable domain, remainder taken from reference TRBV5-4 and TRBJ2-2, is ETGVTQSPTHLIKTRGQQVTLRCSSQSGHNTVSWYQQALGQGPQFIFQYYREEENGRGNFPPRFSGLQFPNYSSELNVNALELDDSALYLCASSWEAGGNTGELFFGEGSRLTVL.

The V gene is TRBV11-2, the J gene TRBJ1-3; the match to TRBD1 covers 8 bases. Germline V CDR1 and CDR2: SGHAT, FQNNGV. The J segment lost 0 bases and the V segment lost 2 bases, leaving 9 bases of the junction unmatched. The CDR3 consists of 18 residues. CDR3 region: CASSLTQQGGSSGNTIYF. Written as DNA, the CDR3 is TGTGCCAGCAGCTTAACACAACAGGGGGGGAGCTCTGGAAACACCATATATTTT.

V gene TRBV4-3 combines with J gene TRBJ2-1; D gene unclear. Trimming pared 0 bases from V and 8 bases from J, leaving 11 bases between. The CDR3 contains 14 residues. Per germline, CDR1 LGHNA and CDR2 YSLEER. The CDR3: CASSQESLFDEQFF. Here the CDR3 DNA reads TGCGCCAGCAGCCAAGAATCCCTCTTTGATGAGCAGTTCTTC.

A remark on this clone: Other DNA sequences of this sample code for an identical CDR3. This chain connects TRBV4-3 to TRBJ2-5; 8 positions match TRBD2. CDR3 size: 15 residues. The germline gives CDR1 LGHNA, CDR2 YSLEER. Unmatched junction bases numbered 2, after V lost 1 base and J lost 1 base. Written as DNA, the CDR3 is TGCGCCAGCAGCCAAGCGGGAGGGTCCCAAGAGACCCAGTACTTC. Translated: CASSQAGGSQETQYF.

CDR3 DNA: TGTGCCAGCAGCTTAGAGGCAGGGGCGAACACCGGGGAGCTGTTTTTT. It yields the protein CASSLEAGANTGELFF. The gene calls are TRBV13 and TRBJ2-2; a weak D match, TRBD1 (6 bases). This CDR3 contains 16 residues. V lost 1 base, J lost 0 bases, and 9 bases lay in between. Germline loops: CDR1 PRHDT, CDR2 FYEKMQ (reference sequence).

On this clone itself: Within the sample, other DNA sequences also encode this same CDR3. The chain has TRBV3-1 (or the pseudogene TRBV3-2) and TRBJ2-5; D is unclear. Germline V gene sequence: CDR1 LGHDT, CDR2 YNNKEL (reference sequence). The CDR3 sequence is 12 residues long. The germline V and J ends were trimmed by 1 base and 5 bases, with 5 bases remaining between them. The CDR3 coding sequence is TGTGCCAGCAGCCAAGTTCAGGAGACCCAGTACTTC. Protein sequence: CASSQVQETQYF.

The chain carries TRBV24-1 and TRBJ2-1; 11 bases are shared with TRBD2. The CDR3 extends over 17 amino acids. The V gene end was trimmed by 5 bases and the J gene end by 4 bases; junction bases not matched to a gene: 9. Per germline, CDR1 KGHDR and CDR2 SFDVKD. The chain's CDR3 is CATSAGASGRTYNEQFF. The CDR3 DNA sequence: TGTGCCACCAGTGCTGGGGCTAGCGGGAGGACGTACAATGAGCAGTTCTTC.

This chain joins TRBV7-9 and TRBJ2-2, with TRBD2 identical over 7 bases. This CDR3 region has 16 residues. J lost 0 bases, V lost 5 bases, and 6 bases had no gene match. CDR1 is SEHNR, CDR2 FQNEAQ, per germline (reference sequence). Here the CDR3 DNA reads TGTGCCAGCAGCCGAACGAGCGGGGCGAACACCGGGGAGCTGTTTTTT. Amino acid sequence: CASSRTSGANTGELFF.

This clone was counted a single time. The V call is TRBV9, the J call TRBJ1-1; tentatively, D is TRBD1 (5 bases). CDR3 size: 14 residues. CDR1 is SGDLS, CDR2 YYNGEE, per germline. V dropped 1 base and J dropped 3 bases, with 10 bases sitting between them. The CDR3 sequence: CASSVSRAYTEAFF. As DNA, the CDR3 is TGTGCCAGCAGCGTAAGCAGGGCTTACACTGAAGCTTTCTTT.

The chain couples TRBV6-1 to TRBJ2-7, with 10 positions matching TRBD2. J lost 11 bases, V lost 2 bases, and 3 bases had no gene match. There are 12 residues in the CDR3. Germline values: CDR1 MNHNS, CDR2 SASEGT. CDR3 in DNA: TGTGCCAGCAGTGAAAGCGGGAGGGACGAGTACTTC. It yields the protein CASSESGRDEYF.

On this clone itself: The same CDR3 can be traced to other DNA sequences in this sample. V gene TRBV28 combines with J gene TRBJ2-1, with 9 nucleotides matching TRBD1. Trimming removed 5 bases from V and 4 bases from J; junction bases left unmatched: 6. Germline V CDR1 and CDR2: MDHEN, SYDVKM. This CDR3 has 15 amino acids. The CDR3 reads CASSPGTGNYNEQFF. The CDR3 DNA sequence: TGTGCCAGCAGTCCCGGGACAGGGAATTACAATGAGCAGTTCTTC.

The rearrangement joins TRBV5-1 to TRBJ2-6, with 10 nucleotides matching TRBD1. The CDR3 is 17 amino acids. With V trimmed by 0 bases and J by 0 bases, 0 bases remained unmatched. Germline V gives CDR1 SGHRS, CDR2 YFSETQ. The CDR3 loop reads CASSLGTGGSGANVLTF. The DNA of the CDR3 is TGCGCCAGCAGCTTGGGGACAGGGGGCTCTGGGGCCAACGTCCTGACTTTC.

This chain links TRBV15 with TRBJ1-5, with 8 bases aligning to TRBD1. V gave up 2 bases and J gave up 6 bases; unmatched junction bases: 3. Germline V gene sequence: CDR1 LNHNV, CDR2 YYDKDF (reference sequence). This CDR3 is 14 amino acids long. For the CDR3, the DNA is TGTGCCACCAGCAGACAGGGGGCGGGTCAGCCCCAGCATTTT. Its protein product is CATSRQGAGQPQHF.

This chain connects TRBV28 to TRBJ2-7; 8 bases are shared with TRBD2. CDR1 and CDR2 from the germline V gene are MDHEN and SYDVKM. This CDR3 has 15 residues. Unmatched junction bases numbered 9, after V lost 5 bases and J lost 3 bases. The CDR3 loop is CASSMERESLYEQYF. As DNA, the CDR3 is TGTGCCAGCAGTATGGAGCGGGAGAGCCTCTACGAGCAGTACTTC.

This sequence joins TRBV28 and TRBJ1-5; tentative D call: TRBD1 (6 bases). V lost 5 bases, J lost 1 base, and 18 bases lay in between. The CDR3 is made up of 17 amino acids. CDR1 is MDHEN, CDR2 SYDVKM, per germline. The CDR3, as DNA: TGTGCCAGCAGTCTGCCCGGGGGGCGGGGGAGCAATCAGCCCCAGCATTTT. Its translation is CASSLPGGRGSNQPQHF.

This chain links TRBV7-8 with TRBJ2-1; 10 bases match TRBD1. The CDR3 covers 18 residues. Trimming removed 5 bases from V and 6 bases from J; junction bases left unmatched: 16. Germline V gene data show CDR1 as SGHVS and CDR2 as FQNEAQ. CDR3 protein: CASSHTITGTGVGNEQFF. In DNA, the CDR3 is TGTGCCAGCAGCCACACGATCACCGGGACAGGGGTGGGCAATGAGCAGTTCTTC.